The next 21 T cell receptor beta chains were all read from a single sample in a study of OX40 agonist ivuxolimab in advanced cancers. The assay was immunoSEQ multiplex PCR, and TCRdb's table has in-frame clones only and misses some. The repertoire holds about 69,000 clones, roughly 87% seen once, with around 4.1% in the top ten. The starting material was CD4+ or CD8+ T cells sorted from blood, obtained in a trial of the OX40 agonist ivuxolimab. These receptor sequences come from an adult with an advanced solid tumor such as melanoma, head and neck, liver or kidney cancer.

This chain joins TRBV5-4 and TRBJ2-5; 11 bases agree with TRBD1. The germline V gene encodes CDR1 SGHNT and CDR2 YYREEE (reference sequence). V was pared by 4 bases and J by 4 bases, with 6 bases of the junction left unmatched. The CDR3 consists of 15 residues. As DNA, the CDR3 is TGTGCCAGCAGCCCAAGGACAGGGGGCCCAGAGACCCAGTACTTC. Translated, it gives CASSPRTGGPETQYF.

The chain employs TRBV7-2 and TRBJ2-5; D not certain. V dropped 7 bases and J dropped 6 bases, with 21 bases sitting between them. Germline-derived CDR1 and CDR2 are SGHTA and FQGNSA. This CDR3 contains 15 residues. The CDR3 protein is CASTPFRPQEQTQYF. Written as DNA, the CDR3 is TGTGCCAGCACTCCTTTTCGGCCCCAAGAGCAGACCCAGTACTTC. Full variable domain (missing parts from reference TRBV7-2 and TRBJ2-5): GAGVSQSPSNKVTEKGKDVELRCDPISGHTALYWYRQSLGQGLEFLIYFQGNSAPDKSGLPSDRFSAERTGGSVSTLTIQRTQQEDSAVYLCASTPFRPQEQTQYFGPGTRLLVL.

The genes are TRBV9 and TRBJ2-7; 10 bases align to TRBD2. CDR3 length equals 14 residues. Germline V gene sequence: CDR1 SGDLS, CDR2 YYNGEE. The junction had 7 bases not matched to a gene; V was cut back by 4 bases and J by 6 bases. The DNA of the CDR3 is TGTGCCAGCAGCCTCACTAGCGGGATTGTCGAGCAGTACTTC. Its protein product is CASSLTSGIVEQYF.

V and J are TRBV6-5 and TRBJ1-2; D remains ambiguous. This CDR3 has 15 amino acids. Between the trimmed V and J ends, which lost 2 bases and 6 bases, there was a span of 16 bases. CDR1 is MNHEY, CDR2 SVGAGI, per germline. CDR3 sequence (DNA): TGTGCCAGCAGTTACACCGGCTCCCGGGGAAATGGCTACACCTTC. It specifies CASSYTGSRGNGYTF.

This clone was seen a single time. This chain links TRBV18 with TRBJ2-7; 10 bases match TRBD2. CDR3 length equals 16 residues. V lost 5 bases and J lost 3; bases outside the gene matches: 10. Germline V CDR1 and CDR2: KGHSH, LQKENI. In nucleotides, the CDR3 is TGTGCCAGCTCAGCGGCTCGTATAGCGGGAGGCTACGAGCAGTACTTC. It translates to CASSAARIAGGYEQYF.

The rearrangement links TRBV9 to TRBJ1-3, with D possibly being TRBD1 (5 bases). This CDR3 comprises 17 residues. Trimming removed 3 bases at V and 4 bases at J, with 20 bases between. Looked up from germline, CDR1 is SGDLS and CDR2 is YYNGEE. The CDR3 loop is CASSGSGTPVGGNTIYF. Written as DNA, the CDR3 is TGTGCCAGCAGCGGATCCGGGACCCCGGTGGGGGGAAACACCATATATTTT.

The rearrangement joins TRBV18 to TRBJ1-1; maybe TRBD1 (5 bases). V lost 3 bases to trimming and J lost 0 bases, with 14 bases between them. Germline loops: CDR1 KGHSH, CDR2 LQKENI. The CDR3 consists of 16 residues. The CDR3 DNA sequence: TGTGCCAGCTCACCTCTAGCCGGGACGCTGAACACTGAAGCTTTCTTT. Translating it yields CASSPLAGTLNTEAFF.

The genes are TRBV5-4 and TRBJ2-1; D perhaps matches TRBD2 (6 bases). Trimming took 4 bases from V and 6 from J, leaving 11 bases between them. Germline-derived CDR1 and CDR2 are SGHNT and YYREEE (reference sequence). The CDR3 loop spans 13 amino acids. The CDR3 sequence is CASSQATSNEQFF. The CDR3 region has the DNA TGTGCCAGCAGCCAAGCGACTAGCAATGAGCAGTTCTTC.

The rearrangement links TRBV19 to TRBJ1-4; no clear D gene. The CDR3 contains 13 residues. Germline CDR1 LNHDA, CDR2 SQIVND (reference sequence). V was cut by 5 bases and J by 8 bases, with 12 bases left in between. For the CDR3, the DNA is TGTGCCAGTAGTCGGACCTCAAGGGAAAAACTGTTTTTT. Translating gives CASSRTSREKLFF.

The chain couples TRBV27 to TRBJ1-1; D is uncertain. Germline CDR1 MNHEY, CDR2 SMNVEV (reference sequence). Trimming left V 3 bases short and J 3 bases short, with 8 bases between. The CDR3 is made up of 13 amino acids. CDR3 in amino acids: CASSFREHTEAFF. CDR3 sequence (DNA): TGTGCCAGCAGTTTCCGGGAGCACACTGAAGCTTTCTTT.

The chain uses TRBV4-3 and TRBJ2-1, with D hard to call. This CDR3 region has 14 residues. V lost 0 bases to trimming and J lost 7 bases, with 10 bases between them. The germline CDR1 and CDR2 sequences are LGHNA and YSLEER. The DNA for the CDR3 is TGCGCCAGCAGCCAAGAACGGGCCGGAAATGAGCAGTTCTTC. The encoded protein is CASSQERAGNEQFF.

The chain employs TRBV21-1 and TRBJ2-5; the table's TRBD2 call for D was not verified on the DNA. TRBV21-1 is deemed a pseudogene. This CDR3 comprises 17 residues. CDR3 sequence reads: CASSDMTSGKGQETQYF. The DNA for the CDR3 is TGTGCCAGCAGTGACATGACTAGCGGGAAAGGACAAGAGACCCAGTACTTC.

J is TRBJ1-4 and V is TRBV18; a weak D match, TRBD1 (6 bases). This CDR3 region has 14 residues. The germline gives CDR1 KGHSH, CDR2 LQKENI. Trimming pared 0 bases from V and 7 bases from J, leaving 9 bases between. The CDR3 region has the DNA TGTGCCAGCTCACCACCCGGGACACCTGAAAAACTGTTTTTT. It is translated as CASSPPGTPEKLFF.

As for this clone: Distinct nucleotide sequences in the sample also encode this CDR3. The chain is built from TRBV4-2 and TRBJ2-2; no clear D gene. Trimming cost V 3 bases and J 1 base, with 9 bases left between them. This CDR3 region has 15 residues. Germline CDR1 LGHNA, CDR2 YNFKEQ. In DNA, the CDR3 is TGTGCCAGCAGCCAGGCACGCCTGAACACCGGGGAGCTGTTTTTT. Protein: CASSQARLNTGELFF.

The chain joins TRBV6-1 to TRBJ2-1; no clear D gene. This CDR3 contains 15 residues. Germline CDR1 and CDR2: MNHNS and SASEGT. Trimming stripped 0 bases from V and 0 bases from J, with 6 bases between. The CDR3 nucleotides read TGTGCCAGCAGTGAAGCGGCGGACTCCTACAATGAGCAGTTCTTC. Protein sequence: CASSEAADSYNEQFF.

The CDR3 DNA follows: TGTGCCAGCAGCCCCCGACAGGGGGCATCCTACGAGCAGTACTTC. Residues: CASSPRQGASYEQYF. The chain couples TRBV5-4 to TRBJ2-7, with 10 bases matching TRBD1. The CDR3 totals 15 residues. Germline CDR1 is SGHNT and CDR2 is YYREEE (reference sequence). V gave up 4 bases and J gave up 1 base; unmatched junction bases: 5.

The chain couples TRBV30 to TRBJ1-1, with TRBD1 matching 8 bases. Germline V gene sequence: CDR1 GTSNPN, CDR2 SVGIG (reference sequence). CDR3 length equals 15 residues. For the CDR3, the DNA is TGTGCTTGCTCCAGGGGGCGGGCGATGAGTACTGAAGCTTTCTTT. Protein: CACSRGRAMSTEAFF.

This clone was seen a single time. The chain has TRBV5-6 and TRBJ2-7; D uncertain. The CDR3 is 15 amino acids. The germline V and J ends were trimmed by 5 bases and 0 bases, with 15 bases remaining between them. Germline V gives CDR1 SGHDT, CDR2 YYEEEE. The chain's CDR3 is CASSDQGPDSYEQYF. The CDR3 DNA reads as TGTGCCAGCAGTGACCAAGGTCCCGACTCCTACGAGCAGTACTTC.

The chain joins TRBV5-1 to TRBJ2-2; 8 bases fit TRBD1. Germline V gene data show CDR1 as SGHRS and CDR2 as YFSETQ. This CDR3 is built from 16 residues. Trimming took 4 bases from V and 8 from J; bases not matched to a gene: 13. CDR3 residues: CASSGVTGAWPGELFF. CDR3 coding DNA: TGCGCCAGCAGCGGCGTGACAGGGGCCTGGCCGGGGGAGCTGTTTTTT.

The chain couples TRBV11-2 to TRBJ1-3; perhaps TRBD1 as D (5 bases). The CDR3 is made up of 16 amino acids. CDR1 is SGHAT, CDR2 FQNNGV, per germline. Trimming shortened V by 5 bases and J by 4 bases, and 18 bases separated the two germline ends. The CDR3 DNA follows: TGTGCCAGCAGCGAAGGGGCAGGGATCACCGGAAACACCATATATTTT. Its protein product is CASSEGAGITGNTIYF.

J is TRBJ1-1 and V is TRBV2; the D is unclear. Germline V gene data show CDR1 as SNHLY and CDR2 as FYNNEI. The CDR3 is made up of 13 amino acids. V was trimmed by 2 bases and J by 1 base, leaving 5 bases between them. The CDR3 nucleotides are TGTGCCAGCAGTGAACTAGAGAACACTGAAGCTTTCTTT. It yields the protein CASSELENTEAFF.